This T cell receptor (beta chain) was recorded in a study of blood T cell repertoires in COVID-19. Overall study context: Both acute and convalescent COVID-19 samples were obtained from the United States, Italy and Spain. T cells, B-cell-depleted T cells, or PBMCs supplied cDNA or gDNA.

In its sample, this clone was seen once. V gave up 6 bases and J gave up 1 base; unmatched junction bases: 3. Looked up from germline, CDR1 is MNHEY and CDR2 is SMNVEV (reference sequence). The CDR3 has 14 amino acids. Authors' data handling: How many nucleated cells were present was estimated from reference gene primer amplification. TCRdb's copy holds only in-frame clones and misses some; the assay was immunoSEQ multiplex PCR. V and J calls and clone size follow that table, whereas D and trimming were derived from the DNA. Here the sample spans roughly 230,000 clones, about 86% being singletons. This sequence was found in a man in his fifties with active or convalescent COVID-19. The specimen sequenced was peripheral blood. This chain uses TRBV27 with TRBJ1-1, with 9 bases matching TRBD1. The CDR3 reads CASSYRGRNTEAFF. CDR3 coding DNA: TGTGCCAGCAGCTACAGGGGGCGGAACACTGAAGCTTTCTTT.